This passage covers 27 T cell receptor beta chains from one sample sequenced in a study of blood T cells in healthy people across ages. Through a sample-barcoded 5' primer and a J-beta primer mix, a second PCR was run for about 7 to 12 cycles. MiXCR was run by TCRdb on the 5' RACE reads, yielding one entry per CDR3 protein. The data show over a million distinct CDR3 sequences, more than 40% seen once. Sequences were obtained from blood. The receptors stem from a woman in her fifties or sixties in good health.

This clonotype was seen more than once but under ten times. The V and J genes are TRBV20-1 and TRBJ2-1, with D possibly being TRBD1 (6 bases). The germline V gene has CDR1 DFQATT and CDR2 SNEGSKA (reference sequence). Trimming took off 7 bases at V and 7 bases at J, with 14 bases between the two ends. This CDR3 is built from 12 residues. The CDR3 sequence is CSVPRDKNEQFF. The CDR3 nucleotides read TGCAGTGTCCCCCGGGACAAGAATGAGCAGTTCTTC.

CDR3 nucleotides: TGCGCCAGCAGCCAAGGGGCGCGGGCTTTGGGCGAAAAACTGTTTTTT. It codes for CASSQGARALGEKLFF. The chain uses TRBV4-1 and TRBJ1-4; no clear D gene. Germline-derived CDR1 and CDR2 are MGHRA and YSYEKL. V lost 1 base and J lost 8, with 17 bases in between. The CDR3 is 16 amino acids.

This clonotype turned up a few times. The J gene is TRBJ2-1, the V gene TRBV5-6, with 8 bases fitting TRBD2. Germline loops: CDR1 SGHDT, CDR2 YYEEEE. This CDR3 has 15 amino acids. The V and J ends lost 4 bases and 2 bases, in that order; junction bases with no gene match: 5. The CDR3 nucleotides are TGTGCCAGCAGCAATGACGGGAGGGCCTACAATGAGCAGTTCTTC. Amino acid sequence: CASSNDGRAYNEQFF.

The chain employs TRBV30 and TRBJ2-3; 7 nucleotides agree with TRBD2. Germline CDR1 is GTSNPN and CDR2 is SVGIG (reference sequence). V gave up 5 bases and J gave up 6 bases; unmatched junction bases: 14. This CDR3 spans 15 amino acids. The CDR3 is CAWSSSGRLGDTQYF. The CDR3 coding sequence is TGTGCCTGGTCCTCTAGCGGCCGGCTGGGGGATACGCAGTATTTT.

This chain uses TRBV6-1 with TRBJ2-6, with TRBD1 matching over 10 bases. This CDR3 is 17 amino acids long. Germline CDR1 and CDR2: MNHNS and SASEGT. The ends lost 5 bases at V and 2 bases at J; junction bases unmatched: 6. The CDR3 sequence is CASSKGQGLTGANVLTF. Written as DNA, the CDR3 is TGTGCCAGCAGTAAGGGACAGGGGTTAACTGGGGCCAACGTCCTGACTTTC.

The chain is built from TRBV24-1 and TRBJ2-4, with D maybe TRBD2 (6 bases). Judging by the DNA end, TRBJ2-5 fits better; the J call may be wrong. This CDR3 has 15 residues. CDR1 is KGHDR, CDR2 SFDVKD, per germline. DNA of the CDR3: TGTGCCACCAGTGACGGGACTTACGAACAAGAGACCCAGTACTTC. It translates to CATSDGTYEQETQYF.

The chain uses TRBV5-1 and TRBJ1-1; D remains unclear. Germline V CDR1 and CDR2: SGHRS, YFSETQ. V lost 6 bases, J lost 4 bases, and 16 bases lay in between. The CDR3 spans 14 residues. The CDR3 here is CASKYSPAATEAFF. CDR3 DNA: TGCGCCAGCAAGTACAGCCCCGCAGCCACTGAAGCTTTCTTT.

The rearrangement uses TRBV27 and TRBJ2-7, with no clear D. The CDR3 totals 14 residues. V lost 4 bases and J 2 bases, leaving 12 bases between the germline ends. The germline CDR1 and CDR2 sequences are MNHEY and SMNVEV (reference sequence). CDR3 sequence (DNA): TGTGCCAGCAGTTCATGGGAAAACCCCTACGAGCAGTACTTC. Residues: CASSSWENPYEQYF.

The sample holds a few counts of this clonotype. The CDR3 spells CSARASGSSQRTQYF. In DNA, the CDR3 is TGCAGTGCTAGGGCTAGCGGTAGCTCTCAGAGGACCCAGTACTTC. The chain couples TRBV20-1 to TRBJ2-5; 7 bases align to TRBD2. Germline trimming cut 3 bases from V and 7 bases from J; bases unmatched to any gene: 14. CDR3 length: 15 residues. CDR1 DFQATT and CDR2 SNEGSKA come from the germline V gene (reference sequence).

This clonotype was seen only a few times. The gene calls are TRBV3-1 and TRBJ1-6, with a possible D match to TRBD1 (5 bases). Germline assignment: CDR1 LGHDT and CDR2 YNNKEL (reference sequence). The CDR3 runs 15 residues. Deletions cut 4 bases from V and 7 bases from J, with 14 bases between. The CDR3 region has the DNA TGTGCCAGCAGCCCGGACGGGGCCTCAAATTCACCCCTCCACTTT. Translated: CASSPDGASNSPLHF. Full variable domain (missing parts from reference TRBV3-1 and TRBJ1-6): DTAVSQTPKYLVTQMGNDKSIKCEQNLGHDTMYWYKQDSKKFLKIMFSYNNKELIINETVPNRFSPKSPDKAHLNLHINSLELGDSAVYFCASSPDGASNSPLHFGNGTRLTVT.

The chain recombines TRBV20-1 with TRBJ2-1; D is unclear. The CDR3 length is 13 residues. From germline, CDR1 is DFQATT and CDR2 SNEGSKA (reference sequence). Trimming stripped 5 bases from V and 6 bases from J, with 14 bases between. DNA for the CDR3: TGCAGTGCTTCATCGCCCGCCGGCAATGAGCAGTTCTTC. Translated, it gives CSASSPAGNEQFF.

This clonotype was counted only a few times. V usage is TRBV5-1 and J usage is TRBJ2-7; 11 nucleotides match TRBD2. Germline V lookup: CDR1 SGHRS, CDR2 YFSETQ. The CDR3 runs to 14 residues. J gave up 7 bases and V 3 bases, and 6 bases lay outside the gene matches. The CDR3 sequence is CASSSGTSGGEQYF. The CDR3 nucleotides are TGCGCCAGCAGCTCCGGGACTAGCGGAGGGGAGCAGTACTTC.

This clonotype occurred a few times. In DNA form, the CDR3 reads TGTGCCAGCAGCGTAAGCGACAGGGAAGTCATCACAGATACGCAGTATTTT. This gives the protein CASSVSDREVITDTQYF. The rearrangement links TRBV7-6 to TRBJ2-3; the match to TRBD1 covers 7 bases. CDR1 is SGHVS, CDR2 FNYEAQ, per germline. V shed 5 bases, J shed 2 bases, and the junction held 13 bases outside the gene matches. The CDR3 totals 17 residues. Combining the CDR3 with reference TRBV7-6 and TRBJ2-3 gives the whole variable domain GAGVSQSPRYKVTKRGQDVALRCDPISGHVSLYWYRQALGQGPEFLTYFNYEAQQDKSGLPNDRFSAERPEGSISTLTIQRTEQRDSAMYRCASSVSDREVITDTQYFGPGTRLTVL.

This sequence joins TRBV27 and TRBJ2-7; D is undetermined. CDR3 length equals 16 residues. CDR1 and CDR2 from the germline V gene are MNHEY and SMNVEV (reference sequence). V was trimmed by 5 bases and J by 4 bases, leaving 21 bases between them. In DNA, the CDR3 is TGTGCCAGCAGTCGCGGCCTAGGGTCCTTATCGTACGAGCAGTACTTC. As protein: CASSRGLGSLSYEQYF.

CDR3 loop: CASSRFGTKLDRRGDEQYF. The CDR3 bases are TGTGCCAGCAGTCGGTTCGGCACGAAACTAGATCGGAGAGGGGACGAGCAGTACTTC. V gene TRBV28 combines with J gene TRBJ2-5; D may be TRBD1 or TRBD2 (5 bases each). Judging by the DNA end, TRBJ2-7 fits better; the J call may be wrong. The CDR3 has 19 residues. CDR1 is MDHEN and CDR2 is SYDVKM in the germline V gene.

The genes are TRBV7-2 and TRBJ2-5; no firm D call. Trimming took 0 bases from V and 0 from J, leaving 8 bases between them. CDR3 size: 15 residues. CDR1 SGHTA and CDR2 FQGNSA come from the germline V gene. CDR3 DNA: TGTGCCAGCAGCTTAGCTGGCAGAAACCAAGAGACCCAGTACTTC. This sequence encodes CASSLAGRNQETQYF. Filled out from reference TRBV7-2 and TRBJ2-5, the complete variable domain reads GAGVSQSPSNKVTEKGKDVELRCDPISGHTALYWYRQSLGQGLEFLIYFQGNSAPDKSGLPSDRFSAERTGGSVSTLTIQRTQQEDSAVYLCASSLAGRNQETQYFGPGTRLLVL.

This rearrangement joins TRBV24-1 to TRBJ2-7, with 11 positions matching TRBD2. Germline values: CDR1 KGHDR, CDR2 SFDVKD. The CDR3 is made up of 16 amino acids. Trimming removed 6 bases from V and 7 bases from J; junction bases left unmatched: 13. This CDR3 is CATSPDTSGSRHEQYF. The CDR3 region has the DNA TGTGCCACCAGTCCCGATACTAGCGGGAGTCGTCATGAGCAGTACTTC.

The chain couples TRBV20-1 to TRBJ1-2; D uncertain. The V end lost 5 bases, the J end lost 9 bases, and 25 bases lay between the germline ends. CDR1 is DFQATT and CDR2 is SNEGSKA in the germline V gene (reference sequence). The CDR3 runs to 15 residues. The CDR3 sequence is CSAGPQNRERWSYTF. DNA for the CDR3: TGCAGTGCTGGACCCCAGAACCGGGAGCGTTGGAGCTACACCTTC.

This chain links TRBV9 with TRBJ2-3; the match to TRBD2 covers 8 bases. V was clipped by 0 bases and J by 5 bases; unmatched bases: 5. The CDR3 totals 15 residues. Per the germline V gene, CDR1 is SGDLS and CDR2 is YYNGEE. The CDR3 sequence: CASSVVSGGLDTQYF. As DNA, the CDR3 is TGTGCCAGCAGCGTAGTGTCGGGAGGGCTAGATACGCAGTATTTT. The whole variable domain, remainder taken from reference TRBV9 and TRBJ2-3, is DSGVTQTPKHLITATGQRVTLRCSPRSGDLSVYWYQQSLDQGLQFLIQYYNGEERAKGNILERFSAQQFPDLHSELNLSSLELGDSALYFCASSVVSGGLDTQYFGPGTRLTVL.

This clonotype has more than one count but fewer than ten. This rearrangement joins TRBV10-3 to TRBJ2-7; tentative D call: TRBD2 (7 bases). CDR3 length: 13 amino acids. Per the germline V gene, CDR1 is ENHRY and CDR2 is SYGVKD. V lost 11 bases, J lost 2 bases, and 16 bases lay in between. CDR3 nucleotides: TGTGCCTCCAAGGGGGGAGGGACCTACGAGCAGTACTTC. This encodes CASKGGGTYEQYF.

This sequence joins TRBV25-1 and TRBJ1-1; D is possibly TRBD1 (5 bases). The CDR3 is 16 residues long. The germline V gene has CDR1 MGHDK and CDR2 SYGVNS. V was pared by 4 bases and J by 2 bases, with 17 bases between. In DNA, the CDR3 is TGTGCCAGCAGTGCAAGTTGGGGGAACTCAAACACTGAAGCTTTCTTT. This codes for CASSASWGNSNTEAFF.

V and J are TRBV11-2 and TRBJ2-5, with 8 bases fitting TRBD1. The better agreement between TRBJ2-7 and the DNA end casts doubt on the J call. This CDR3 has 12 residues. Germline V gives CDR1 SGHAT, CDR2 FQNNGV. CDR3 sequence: CASSLQGVEQYF. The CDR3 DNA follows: TGTGCCAGCAGTTTACAGGGGGTCGAGCAGTACTTC.

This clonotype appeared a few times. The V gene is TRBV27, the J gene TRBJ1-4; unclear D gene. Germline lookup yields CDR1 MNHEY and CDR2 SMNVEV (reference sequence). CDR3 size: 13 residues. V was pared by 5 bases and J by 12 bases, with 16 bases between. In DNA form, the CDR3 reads TGTGCCAGCAGTCCCACCCCATATGGAGAACTGTTTTTT. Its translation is CASSPTPYGELFF.

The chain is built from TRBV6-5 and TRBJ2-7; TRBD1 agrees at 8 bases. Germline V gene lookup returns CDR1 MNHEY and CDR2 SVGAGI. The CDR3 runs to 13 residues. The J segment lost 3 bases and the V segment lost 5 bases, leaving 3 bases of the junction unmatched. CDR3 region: CASSRQGNYEQYF. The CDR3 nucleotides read TGTGCCAGCAGTCGACAGGGGAACTACGAGCAGTACTTC.

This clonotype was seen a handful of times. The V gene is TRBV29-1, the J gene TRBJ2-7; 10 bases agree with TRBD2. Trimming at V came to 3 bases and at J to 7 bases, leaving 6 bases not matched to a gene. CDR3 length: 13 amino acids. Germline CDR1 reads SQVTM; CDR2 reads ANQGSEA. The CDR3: CSVDEGLAEEQYF. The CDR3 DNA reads TGCAGCGTTGACGAAGGACTAGCGGAAGAGCAGTACTTC.

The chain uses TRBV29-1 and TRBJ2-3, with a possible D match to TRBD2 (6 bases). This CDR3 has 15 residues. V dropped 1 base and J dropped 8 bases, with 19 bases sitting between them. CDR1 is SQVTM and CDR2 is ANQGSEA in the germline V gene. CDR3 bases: TGCAGCGTTGAAGGGTGGGTACCTACCGGGGGTACGCAGTATTTT. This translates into CSVEGWVPTGGTQYF.

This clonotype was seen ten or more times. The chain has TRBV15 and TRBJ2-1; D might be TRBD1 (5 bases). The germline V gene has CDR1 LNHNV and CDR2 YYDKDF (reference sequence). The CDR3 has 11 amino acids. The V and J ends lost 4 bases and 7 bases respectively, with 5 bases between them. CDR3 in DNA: TGTGCCACCAGCACAGGGAATGAGCAGTTCTTC. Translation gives CATSTGNEQFF. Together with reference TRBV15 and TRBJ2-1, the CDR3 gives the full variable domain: DAMVIQNPRYQVTQFGKPVTLSCSQTLNHNVMYWYQQKSSQAPKLLFHYYDKDFNNEADTPDNFQSRRPNTSFCFLDIRSPGLGDTAMYLCATSTGNEQFFGPGTRLTVL.